The TCR beta chain described here comes from a study of blood T cell repertoires in COVID-19. On the study more broadly: Samples taken during acute and convalescent COVID-19 were collected in the United States, Italy and Spain. In each case, the material was cDNA or gDNA derived from T cells, B-cell-depleted T cells, or PBMCs.

CDR3 length: 15 amino acids. Germline V gene sequence: CDR1 SGHTA, CDR2 FQGTGA. The V and J ends lost 1 base and 5 bases respectively, with 11 bases between them. Data came from immunoSEQ multiplex PCR; TCRdb stores just in-frame clones and leaves some out. The table lists under 150,000 clones, over 60% of them singletons, with about 4% in the top ten. The sample comprised peripheral blood. This TCR derives from a woman aged 80 or over with acute or convalescent COVID-19. The rearrangement joins TRBV7-3 to TRBJ2-2; D is possibly TRBD1 (6 bases). The CDR3 loop is CASSLMTGGTGELFF. CDR3 nucleotides: TGTGCCAGCAGCTTAATGACAGGCGGTACCGGGGAGCTGTTTTTT.